The 26 T cell receptor beta chains presented below share a single source sample, sequenced in a study of blood T cell repertoires in COVID-19. TCRdb's table, derived via immunoSEQ multiplex PCR, lists solely in-frame clones and lacks some. Among 25,000 to 30,000 clones listed, around 81% were seen once. Sample: peripheral blood. These receptors came from an older man with acute or convalescent COVID-19.

This clone was detected only a few times. V usage is TRBV7-2 and J usage is TRBJ2-7; TRBD2 is a possible D gene (6 bases). The CDR3 is made up of 13 amino acids. Deletions cut 5 bases from V and 3 bases from J, with 11 bases between. CDR1 and CDR2 (germline): SGHTA, FQGNSA. The CDR3 sequence: CASSLTRRYEQYF. CDR3 in DNA: TGTGCCAGCAGCCTGACTAGGCGCTACGAGCAGTACTTC.

Only a few counts were recorded for this clone. The V and J genes are TRBV5-1 and TRBJ1-1; TRBD1 matches at 8 bases. Germline CDR1 reads SGHRS; CDR2 reads YFSETQ. The V segment lost 3 bases and the J segment 1 base; nucleotides outside the gene matches: 5. The CDR3 contains 15 residues. DNA for the CDR3: TGCGCCAGCAGCTCGACCGGGACAGGGAACACTGAAGCTTTCTTT. It translates to CASSSTGTGNTEAFF.

This chain links TRBV5-5 with TRBJ1-2; D ambiguous. V gave up 2 bases and J gave up 6 bases, with 14 bases separating them. Germline assignment: CDR1 SGHKS and CDR2 YYEKEE (reference sequence). This CDR3 is built from 14 residues. CDR3 bases: TGTGCCAGCAGCTTAAATCCCGACATCGATGGCTACACCTTC. Translating gives CASSLNPDIDGYTF.

The chain has TRBV7-8 and TRBJ1-5; D might be TRBD1 (5 bases). Trimming removed 3 bases from V and 4 bases from J, with 13 bases in between. CDR1 SGHVS and CDR2 FQNEAQ come from the germline V gene. CDR3 length: 15 residues. CDR3 loop: CASSFRRVGNQPQHF. The CDR3 DNA is TGTGCCAGCAGCTTTCGCAGGGTTGGAAATCAGCCCCAGCATTTT.

V is TRBV19 and J is TRBJ1-4; D is uncertain. This CDR3 has 15 residues. Trimming took 8 bases from V and 0 from J, leaving 13 bases between them. Per the germline V gene, CDR1 is LNHDA and CDR2 is SQIVND (reference sequence). The CDR3 here is CASAEQPATNEKLFF. For the CDR3, the DNA is TGTGCCAGTGCCGAACAGCCGGCAACTAATGAAAAACTGTTTTTT.

This clone was observed a single time. The chain is built from TRBV10-3 and TRBJ2-7, with 11 positions matching TRBD2. The CDR3 contains 13 residues. V dropped 6 bases and J dropped 3; count of bases not matched to a gene: 1. CDR1 is ENHRY and CDR2 is SYGVKD in the germline V gene. CDR3 coding DNA: TGTGCCATCAGGGGACTAGCGGACTACGAGCAGTACTTC. Translated, it gives CAIRGLADYEQYF.

This clone has only one observation. This CDR3 reads CASSRSSVSSDTQYF. The CDR3 nucleotides read TGTGCCAGCAGCCGTAGTTCGGTATCATCAGATACGCAGTATTTT. The chain is built from TRBV3-1 (or the pseudogene TRBV3-2) and TRBJ2-3; D gene uncertain. The V and J ends lost 4 bases and 4 bases respectively, with 15 bases between them. CDR1 is LGHDT, CDR2 YNNKEL, per germline (reference sequence). The CDR3 consists of 15 residues.

The V call is TRBV5-1, the J call TRBJ1-3; D is possibly TRBD1 (5 bases). There are 17 residues in the CDR3. V was cut by 1 base and J by 0 bases, with 14 bases left in between. The germline gives CDR1 SGHRS, CDR2 YFSETQ. The CDR3 spells CASSLSGHLFSGNTIYF. In DNA form, the CDR3 reads TGCGCCAGCAGCTTGTCAGGGCACCTCTTCTCTGGAAACACCATATATTTT.

This clone was observed once. The V gene is TRBV3-1 (or the pseudogene TRBV3-2), the J gene TRBJ2-7; D remains ambiguous. V lost 3 bases and J 4 bases, leaving 7 bases between the germline ends. The CDR3 loop spans 12 amino acids. Per the germline V gene, CDR1 is LGHDT and CDR2 is YNNKEL (reference sequence). CDR3 sequence: CASSHDIYEQYF. The CDR3 DNA sequence: TGTGCCAGCAGCCACGACATTTACGAGCAGTACTTC.

The chain is built from TRBV15 and TRBJ1-4; no clear D. The CDR3 is made up of 15 amino acids. With 0 bases removed from V and 3 bases from J, the gap between germline ends came to 8 bases. The germline V gene has CDR1 LNHNV and CDR2 YYDKDF (reference sequence). In DNA, the CDR3 is TGTGCCACCAGCAGAGATTACAGCCCTAATGAAAAACTGTTTTTT. Translated, it gives CATSRDYSPNEKLFF.

This clone has just one count. The genes are TRBV27 and TRBJ2-7; the D gene is possibly TRBD2 (6 bases). From germline, CDR1 is MNHEY and CDR2 SMNVEV (reference sequence). V shed 4 bases and J shed 4 bases, with 17 bases lying between them. This CDR3 is 15 amino acids long. CDR3 residues: CASSSSGGKGYEQYF. The CDR3 coding sequence is TGTGCCAGCAGTTCGTCCGGGGGAAAAGGGTACGAGCAGTACTTC.

This rearrangement joins TRBV5-1 to TRBJ2-3, with 9 bases fitting TRBD2. V trimming: 6 bases; J trimming: 6 bases; junction bases outside the gene matches: 11. CDR3 size: 15 residues. CDR1 and CDR2 from the germline V gene are SGHRS and YFSETQ. Here the CDR3 DNA reads TGCGCCAGCACCTCGGGCGGGAGGGCCGGGGATACGCAGTATTTT. Translated: CASTSGGRAGDTQYF.

This sequence joins TRBV4-3 and TRBJ2-2; D is possibly TRBD1 (5 bases). V gave up 3 bases and J gave up 6 bases, with 11 bases separating them. Per germline, CDR1 LGHNA and CDR2 YSLEER. The CDR3 loop spans 14 amino acids. For the CDR3, the DNA is TGCGCCAGCAGCCATGACAGCTGGTCCGGGGAGCTGTTTTTT. Its translation is CASSHDSWSGELFF.

This rearrangement joins TRBV18 to TRBJ2-3, with D possibly being TRBD2 (7 bases). The length of the CDR3 is 13 residues. Trimming took 7 bases from V and 2 from J, leaving 10 bases between them. Germline CDR1 KGHSH, CDR2 LQKENI. Here the CDR3 DNA reads TGTGCCAGCTTGCGGGGGCTCACAGATACGCAGTATTTT. Encoded protein: CASLRGLTDTQYF.

The chain joins TRBV12-3 or TRBV12-4 to TRBJ2-7, with a possible D match to TRBD2 (6 bases). Trimming cost V 10 bases and J 0 bases, with 13 bases left between them. The CDR3 extends over 13 amino acids. CDR3 DNA sequence: TGTGCCACTCGTTCGGGGGACTCCTACGAGCAGTACTTC. This sequence encodes CATRSGDSYEQYF.

This chain uses TRBV19 with TRBJ2-7, with D possibly TRBD1 on 6 matching bases. CDR1 and CDR2 from the germline V gene are LNHDA and SQIVND (reference sequence). V gave up 7 bases and J gave up 3 bases, with 16 bases separating them. The CDR3 sequence is 14 residues long. Written as DNA, the CDR3 is TGTGCCAGTATCTCCAGGGGTCCCCTCTACGAGCAGTACTTC. It codes for CASISRGPLYEQYF.

The V call is TRBV6-5, the J call TRBJ1-6, with D tentatively TRBD1 (6 bases). V was shortened by 6 bases and J by 7 bases, with 13 bases between the two germline ends. Germline V lookup: CDR1 MNHEY, CDR2 SVGAGI. The CDR3 is 14 residues long. The CDR3 region has the DNA TGTGCCAGCAGAAAACAGGGACCGAATTCACCCCTCCACTTT. Translation: CASRKQGPNSPLHF.

The chain uses TRBV5-1 and TRBJ1-1; TRBD1 matches at 7 bases. From germline, CDR1 is SGHRS and CDR2 YFSETQ. V dropped 6 bases and J dropped 8; count of bases not matched to a gene: 7. The CDR3 has 12 residues. CDR3 amino acids: CASKSSGGEAFF. In DNA form, the CDR3 reads TGCGCCAGCAAGTCCTCAGGGGGAGAAGCTTTCTTT.

This clone was seen more than once but under ten times. The V and J genes are TRBV13 and TRBJ1-5; TRBD1 aligns across 7 bases. Germline V gene sequence: CDR1 PRHDT, CDR2 FYEKMQ (reference sequence). The J segment lost 7 bases and the V segment lost 3 bases, leaving 3 bases of the junction unmatched. The CDR3 totals 13 residues. CDR3 sequence: CASSFDREQPQHF. The CDR3 DNA reads as TGTGCCAGCAGCTTCGACAGGGAACAGCCCCAGCATTTT. The variable domain in full, with the rest retrieved from reference TRBV13 and TRBJ1-5, is AAGVIQSPRHLIKEKRETATLKCYPIPRHDTVYWYQQGPGQDPQFLISFYEKMQSDKGSIPDRFSAQQFSDYHSELNMSSLELGDSALYFCASSFDREQPQHFGDGTRLSIL.

The rearrangement uses TRBV29-1 and TRBJ2-6; TRBD1 matches at 8 bases. Germline V gene lookup returns CDR1 SQVTM and CDR2 ANQGSEA. J lost 4 bases, V lost 4 bases, and 15 bases had no gene match. CDR3 size: 18 residues. CDR3 coding DNA: TGCAGCGTTGTCGCCACAGGGGGTTTATCTCTGGGGGCCAACGTCCTGACTTTC. Its translation: CSVVATGGLSLGANVLTF.

The chain carries TRBV30 and TRBJ2-7, with D possibly being TRBD1 (6 bases). The germline V gene encodes CDR1 GTSNPN and CDR2 SVGIG (reference sequence). The CDR3 loop spans 11 amino acids. V lost 5 bases and J 3 bases, leaving 8 bases between the germline ends. The CDR3 region has the DNA TGTGCCTGGGGACAGTACTACGAGCAGTACTTC. Translation: CAWGQYYEQYF.

The chain employs TRBV28 and TRBJ1-5, with D possibly being TRBD1 (5 bases). Germline lookup yields CDR1 MDHEN and CDR2 SYDVKM. The CDR3 runs 15 residues. Trimming removed 3 bases from V and 2 bases from J, with 11 bases in between. CDR3 region: CASSFLGDRNQPQHF. In DNA form, the CDR3 reads TGTGCCAGCAGTTTTTTAGGGGATCGCAATCAGCCCCAGCATTTT.

V usage is TRBV3-1 (or the pseudogene TRBV3-2) and J usage is TRBJ1-4; 9 bases align to TRBD1. This CDR3 is built from 16 residues. The V segment lost 1 base and the J segment 7 bases; nucleotides outside the gene matches: 7. Germline V gene data show CDR1 as LGHDT and CDR2 as YNNKEL (reference sequence). The CDR3 here is CASSQGLTGGGEKLFF. The CDR3 nucleotides are TGTGCCAGCAGCCAAGGGTTAACAGGGGGCGGTGAAAAACTGTTTTTT.

This sequence joins TRBV18 and TRBJ2-7; TRBD2 matches at 8 bases. V lost 4 bases, J lost 0 bases, and 2 bases stayed unmatched. This CDR3 contains 14 residues. Per the germline V gene, CDR1 is KGHSH and CDR2 is LQKENI. CDR3 bases: TGTGCCAGCTCACTTAGCGGGGACTCCTACGAGCAGTACTTC. This encodes CASSLSGDSYEQYF. Complete variable domain (other parts from reference TRBV18 and TRBJ2-7): NAGVMQNPRHLVRRRGQEARLRCSPMKGHSHVYWYRQLPEEGLKFMVYLQKENIIDESGMPKERFSAEFPKEGPSILRIQQVVRGDSAAYFCASSLSGDSYEQYFGPGTRLTVT.

The chain recombines TRBV7-3 with TRBJ2-2, with a tentative D call TRBD1 (7 bases). V was cut by 5 bases and J by 0 bases, with 19 bases left in between. Germline loops: CDR1 SGHTA, CDR2 FQGTGA. The CDR3 has 18 amino acids. The CDR3 DNA sequence: TGTGCCAGCAGCCGGGAAGGAGGGGGCGGCGCGAACACCGGGGAGCTGTTTTTT. It yields the protein CASSREGGGGANTGELFF.

The chain has TRBV2 and TRBJ1-2; tentative D call: TRBD1 (6 bases). The germline V gene has CDR1 SNHLY and CDR2 FYNNEI. This CDR3 has 15 amino acids. V was clipped by 5 bases and J by 4 bases, with 17 bases between them. The CDR3 DNA follows: TGTGCCAGCAGTATTGGACAGCCTGCTACCTATGGCTACACCTTC. It translates to CASSIGQPATYGYTF.